This TCR beta chain was profiled in a study of T cells after yellow fever vaccination. This clonotype was counted between two and nine times. UMIs and a universal primer site were added when TCR cDNA was made by 5'RACE template switching. TCRdb recomputed calls from the 5' RACE reads with MiXCR, one row per CDR3 protein. The sample includes 280,000 or so distinct CDR3 sequences, 7.5% to 9.5% of them seen just once. The sequencing used CD4+ T cells sorted from PBMCs, collected 5 days after the yellow fever booster vaccination. This TCR was recovered from a man aged 18 to 30 who received the YFV17D yellow fever vaccine.

The CDR3, as DNA: TGTGCCAGCAGTTTCACCTCGACAGTGAACACTGAAGCTTTCTTT. Protein sequence: CASSFTSTVNTEAFF. The rearrangement joins TRBV6-5 to TRBJ1-1, with TRBD1 as a possible D gene (5 bases). Trimming left V 4 bases short and J 0 bases short, with 12 bases between. The germline V gene has CDR1 MNHEY and CDR2 SVGAGI. The CDR3 has 15 residues.